This paragraph covers one T cell receptor beta chain sequence. The antigen is undetermined. Germline lookup yields CDR1 MNHEY and CDR2 SMNVEV (reference sequence). The CDR3 has 14 amino acids. V lost 8 bases to trimming and J lost 0 bases; unmatched junction nucleotides: 4. Profiling relied on immunoSEQ multiplex PCR, and the TCRdb table lists in-frame clones only, not all of them. The table includes more than 45,000 clones, 70% to 85% detected once. These data belong to a study of OX40 agonist ivuxolimab in advanced cancers. Study background: The dose-escalation cohort had hepatocellular carcinoma, melanoma, renal cell or head and neck cancer. With a range of roughly 23 to 79, age averaged about 58 years, and 70% to 85% were male.

Regarding the study as a whole: Clonal expansion was among the lowest in partial responders at 0.1-3.0 mg/kg, especially CD8+. CD4+ and CD8+ T cells in blood underwent clonal expansion by week 6 at 0.1 to 3.0 mg/kg.

The chain links TRBV27 to TRBJ1-3; 7 positions match TRBD1. The receptor was isolated from an adult with an advanced solid tumor such as melanoma, head and neck, liver or kidney cancer. Sequencing was performed on CD4+ or CD8+ T cells sorted from blood, taken in a trial of the OX40 agonist ivuxolimab. CDR3 nucleotides: TGTGCCAGCCCGACAGGGATCTCTGGAAACACCATATATTTT. This encodes CASPTGISGNTIYF.